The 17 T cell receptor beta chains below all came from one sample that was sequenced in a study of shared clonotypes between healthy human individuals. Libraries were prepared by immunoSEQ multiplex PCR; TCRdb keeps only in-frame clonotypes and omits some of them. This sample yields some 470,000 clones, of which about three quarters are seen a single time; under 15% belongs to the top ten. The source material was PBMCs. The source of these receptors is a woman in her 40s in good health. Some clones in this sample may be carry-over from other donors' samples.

The CDR3 reads CASSLERQPIEAFF. DNA of the CDR3: TGTGCCAGCAGCTTAGAGCGCCAGCCAATTGAAGCTTTCTTT. The chain has TRBV7-6 and TRBJ1-1; D not certain. The V gene's germline CDR1 is SGHVS and CDR2 FNYEAQ. Trimming stripped 1 base from V and 7 bases from J, with 13 bases between. The CDR3 extends over 14 amino acids.

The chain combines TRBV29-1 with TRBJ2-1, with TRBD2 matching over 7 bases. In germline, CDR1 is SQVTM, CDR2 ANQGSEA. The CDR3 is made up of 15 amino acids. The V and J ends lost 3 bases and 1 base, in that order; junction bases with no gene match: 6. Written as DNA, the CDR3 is TGCAGCGTTGAGGGGGGGTCACGATCCTACAATGAGCAGTTCTTC. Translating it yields CSVEGGSRSYNEQFF.

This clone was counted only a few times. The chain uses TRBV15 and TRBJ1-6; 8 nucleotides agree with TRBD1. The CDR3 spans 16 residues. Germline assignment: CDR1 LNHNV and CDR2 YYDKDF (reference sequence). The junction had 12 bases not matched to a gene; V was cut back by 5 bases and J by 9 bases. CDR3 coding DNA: TGTGCCACCAGCCCGGACAGGGCGGGGGATTTTTCACCCCTCCACTTT. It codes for CATSPDRAGDFSPLHF. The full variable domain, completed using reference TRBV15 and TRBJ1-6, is DAMVIQNPRYQVTQFGKPVTLSCSQTLNHNVMYWYQQKSSQAPKLLFHYYDKDFNNEADTPDNFQSRRPNTSFCFLDIRSPGLGDTAMYLCATSPDRAGDFSPLHFGNGTRLTVT.

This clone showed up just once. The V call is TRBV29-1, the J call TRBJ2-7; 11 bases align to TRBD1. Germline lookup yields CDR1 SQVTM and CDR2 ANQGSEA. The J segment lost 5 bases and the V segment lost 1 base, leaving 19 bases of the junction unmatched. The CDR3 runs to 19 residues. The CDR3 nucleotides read TGCAGCGTTGAAGTCCACGTTGTCGGACAGGGGGCGAGTATCGACGAGCAGTACTTC. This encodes CSVEVHVVGQGASIDEQYF.

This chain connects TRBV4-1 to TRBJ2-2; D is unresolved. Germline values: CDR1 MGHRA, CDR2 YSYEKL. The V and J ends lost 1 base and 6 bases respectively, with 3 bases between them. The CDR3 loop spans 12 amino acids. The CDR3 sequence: CASSQASGELFF. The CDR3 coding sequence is TGCGCCAGCAGCCAAGCGTCCGGGGAGCTGTTTTTT.

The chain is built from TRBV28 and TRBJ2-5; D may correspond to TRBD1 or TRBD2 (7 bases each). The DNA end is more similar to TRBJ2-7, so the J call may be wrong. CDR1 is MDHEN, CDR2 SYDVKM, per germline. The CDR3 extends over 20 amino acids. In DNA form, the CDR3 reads TGTGCCAGCAGCCTTACACAGGGGTTCGGTCCCAGGCGGGAGACCTACGAGCAGTACTTC. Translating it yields CASSLTQGFGPRRETYEQYF.

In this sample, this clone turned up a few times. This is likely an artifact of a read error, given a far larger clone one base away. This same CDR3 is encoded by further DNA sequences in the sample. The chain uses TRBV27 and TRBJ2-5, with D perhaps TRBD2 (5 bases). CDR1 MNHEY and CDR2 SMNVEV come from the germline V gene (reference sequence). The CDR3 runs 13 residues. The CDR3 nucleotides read TGTGCCAGCAGTCTATCGGAGGAAGAGACCCAGTACTTC. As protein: CASSLSEEETQYF.

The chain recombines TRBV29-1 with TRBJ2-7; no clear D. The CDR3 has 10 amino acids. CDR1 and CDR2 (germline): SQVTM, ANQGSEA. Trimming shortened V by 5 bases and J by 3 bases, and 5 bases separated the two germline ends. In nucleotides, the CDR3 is TGCAGCGTTATGGTCTACGAGCAGTACTTC. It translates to CSVMVYEQYF.

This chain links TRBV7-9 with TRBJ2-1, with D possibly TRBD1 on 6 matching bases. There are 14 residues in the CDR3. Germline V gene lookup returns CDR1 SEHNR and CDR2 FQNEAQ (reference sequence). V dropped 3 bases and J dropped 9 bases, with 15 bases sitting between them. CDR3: CASSLNRDVGEQFF. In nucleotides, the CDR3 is TGTGCCAGCAGCTTGAACAGGGATGTCGGTGAGCAGTTCTTC.

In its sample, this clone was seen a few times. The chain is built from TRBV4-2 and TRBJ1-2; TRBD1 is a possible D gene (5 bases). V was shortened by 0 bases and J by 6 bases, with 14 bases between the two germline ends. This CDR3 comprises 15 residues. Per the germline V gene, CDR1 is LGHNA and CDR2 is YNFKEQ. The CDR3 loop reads CASSQEYQGLNGYTF. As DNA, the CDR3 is TGTGCCAGCAGCCAAGAGTATCAGGGCTTAAATGGCTACACCTTC.

The CDR3 protein is CAWSVMGNTDTQYF. The CDR3 bases are TGTGCCTGGAGTGTAATGGGGAACACAGATACGCAGTATTTT. The J gene is TRBJ2-3, the V gene TRBV30; D unresolved. V lost 0 bases to trimming and J lost 2 bases, with 9 bases between them. The CDR3 spans 14 residues. CDR1 is GTSNPN and CDR2 is SVGIG in the germline V gene (reference sequence).

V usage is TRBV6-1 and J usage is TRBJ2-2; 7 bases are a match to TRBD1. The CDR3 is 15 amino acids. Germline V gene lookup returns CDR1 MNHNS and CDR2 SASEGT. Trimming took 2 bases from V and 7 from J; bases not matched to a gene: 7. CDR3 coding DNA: TGTGCCAGCAGTGAATCTAGGGGGCTTATCGGGGAGCTGTTTTTT. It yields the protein CASSESRGLIGELFF.

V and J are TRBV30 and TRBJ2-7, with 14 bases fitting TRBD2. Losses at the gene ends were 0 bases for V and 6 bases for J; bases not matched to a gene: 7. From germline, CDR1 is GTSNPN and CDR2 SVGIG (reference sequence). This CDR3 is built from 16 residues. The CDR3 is CAWSVKGLAGVGEQYF. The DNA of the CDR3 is TGTGCCTGGAGTGTGAAGGGACTAGCGGGAGTTGGCGAGCAGTACTTC.

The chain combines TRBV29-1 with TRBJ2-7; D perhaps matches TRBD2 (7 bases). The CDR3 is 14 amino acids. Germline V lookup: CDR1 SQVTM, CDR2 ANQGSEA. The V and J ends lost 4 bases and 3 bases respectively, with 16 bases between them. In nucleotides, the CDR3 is TGCAGCGTTGGCAGGGGAGGGGCGGGCTACGAGCAGTACTTC. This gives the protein CSVGRGGAGYEQYF.

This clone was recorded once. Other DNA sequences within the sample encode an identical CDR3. In DNA form, the CDR3 reads TGCGCCAGCAGCTTGGGTACAAACACTGAAGCTTTCTTT. Its protein is CASSLGTNTEAFF. The gene calls are TRBV5-1 and TRBJ1-1; D remains unclear. Trimming cost V 0 bases and J 2 bases, with 5 bases left between them. The CDR3 spans 13 residues. Looked up from germline, CDR1 is SGHRS and CDR2 is YFSETQ.

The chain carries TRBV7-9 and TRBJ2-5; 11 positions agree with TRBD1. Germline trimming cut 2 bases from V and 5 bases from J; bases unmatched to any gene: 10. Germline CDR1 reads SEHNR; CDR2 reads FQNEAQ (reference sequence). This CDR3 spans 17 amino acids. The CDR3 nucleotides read TGTGCCAGCAGCTTACTTCCGGGACAGGGGGACCGGGAGACCCAGTACTTC. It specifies CASSLLPGQGDRETQYF. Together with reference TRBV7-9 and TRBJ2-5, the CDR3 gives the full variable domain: DTGVSQNPRHKITKRGQNVTFRCDPISEHNRLYWYRQTLGQGPEFLTYFQNEAQLEKSRLLSDRFSAERPKGSFSTLEIQRTEQGDSAMYLCASSLLPGQGDRETQYFGPGTRLLVL.

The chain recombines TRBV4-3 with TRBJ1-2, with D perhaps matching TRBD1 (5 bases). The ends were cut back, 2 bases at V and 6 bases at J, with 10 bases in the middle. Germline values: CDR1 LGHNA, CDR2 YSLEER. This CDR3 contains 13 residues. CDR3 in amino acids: CASSQLGADGYTF. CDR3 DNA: TGCGCCAGCAGCCAACTTGGGGCAGATGGCTACACCTTC.